This paragraph reports one T cell receptor (beta chain). This clone came up once. It has no known antigen specificity. Base-call qualities are not available, and no considerably larger clone is one nucleotide away. This entry comes from a study of T cell changes during pregnancy in multiple sclerosis (dated by TCRdb to the late 2010s). Some background on the complete study: The study looked at changes in the T cell repertoire across pregnancy in women with multiple sclerosis.

Libraries were built with the immunoSEQ multiplex PCR assay. TCRdb's version of the immuneACCESS table is confined to in-frame rearrangements and falls short of the full clone set. An unresolved V gene accounts for under half of the shortfall where checked; the remainder is of unknown origin. The table for this sample lists 30,000 to 35,000 clones; over 75% of them were counted only once. The ten most abundant clones make up approximately 11% of the sample. This clonotype originated in a female donor with multiple sclerosis, enrolled in a pregnancy study. Source: CD8+ T cells from peripheral blood mononuclear cells, taken before pregnancy.

CDR3 loop: CASSVAQARWQFF. The DNA reads TGTGCCAGCAGCGTAGCTCAGGCGAGATGGCAGTTCTTC. The sequence joins TRBV9 to TRBJ2-1; no D gene is confidently identified. The CDR3, cysteine through phenylalanine, is 13 amino acids long. The read is trimmed to its CDR3 DNA, 39 bases read in frame from base 1. Via the germline V gene, CDR1 is SGDLS and CDR2 YYNGEE. V is cut by 0 bases and J by 12 bases, and the space between the germline ends is 13 bases. Supplemented by the reference TRBV9 and TRBJ2-1 proteins around the CDR3, the complete variable domain is DSGVTQTPKHLITATGQRVTLRCSPRSGDLSVYWYQQSLDQGLQFLIQYYNGEERAKGNILERFSAQQFPDLHSELNLSSLELGDSALYFCASSVAQARWQFFGPGTRLTVL.